This T cell receptor (beta chain) was obtained from a study of blood T cell repertoires in COVID-19. The data were produced by immunoSEQ multiplex PCR, yet TCRdb's version contains in-frame clones alone and is incomplete. Among around 90,000 clones listed, almost 90% were seen once. The CDR3 loop spans 16 amino acids. The germline V gene has CDR1 SGHTA and CDR2 FQGTGA. The junction had 7 bases not matched to a gene; V was cut back by 4 bases and J by 8 bases. The material sequenced was peripheral blood. V and J are TRBV7-3 and TRBJ2-1; 14 positions match TRBD2. This clonotype was sampled from a man aged 45-65 years with COVID-19, enrolled during active disease. CDR3 region: CASSSTGTSGGDEQFF. CDR3 DNA: TGTGCCAGCAGCTCCACCGGGACTAGCGGGGGCGATGAGCAGTTCTTC.